What follows is one T cell receptor (beta chain) and its context. Some clones are missing from TCRdb's copy, which holds only in-frame ones; the method was immunoSEQ multiplex PCR. The sample gives around 50,000 clones, approximately 78% of which show up once; around 3.4% is in the top ten. V was cut by 4 bases and J by 1 base, with 16 bases left in between. Germline assignment: CDR1 SGDLS and CDR2 YYNGEE. The CDR3 sequence is 16 residues long. The sample originates from a study of PD-1 blockade in mismatch repair-deficient tumors. Every patient had mismatch repair deficiency by PCR or immunohistochemistry.

The sample here was peripheral blood, taken 4 weeks after starting pembrolizumab. The TCR was taken from an adult with mismatch repair-deficient cancer. V usage is TRBV9 and J usage is TRBJ2-3; possible D gene TRBD2, 5 bases. CDR3 nucleotide sequence: TGTGCCAGCAGCCCGGCTAGCCATAAGGGCACAGATACGCAGTATTTT. Encoded protein: CASSPASHKGTDTQYF.